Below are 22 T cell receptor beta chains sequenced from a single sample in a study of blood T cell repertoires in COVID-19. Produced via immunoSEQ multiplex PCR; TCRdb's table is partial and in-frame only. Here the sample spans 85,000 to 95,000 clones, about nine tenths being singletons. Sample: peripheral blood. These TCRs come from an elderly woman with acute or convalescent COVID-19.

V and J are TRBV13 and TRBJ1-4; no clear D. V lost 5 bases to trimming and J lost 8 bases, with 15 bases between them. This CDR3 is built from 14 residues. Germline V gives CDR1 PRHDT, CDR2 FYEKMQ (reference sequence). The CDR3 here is CASSLRRGDEKLFF. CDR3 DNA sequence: TGTGCCAGCAGCCTCCGACGGGGTGACGAAAAACTGTTTTTT.

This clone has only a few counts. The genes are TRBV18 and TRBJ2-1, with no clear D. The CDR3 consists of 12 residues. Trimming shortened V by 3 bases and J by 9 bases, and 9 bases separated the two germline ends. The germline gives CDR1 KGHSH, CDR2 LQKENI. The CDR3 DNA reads TGTGCCAGCTCACCGGGCGACACTGAGCAGTTCTTC. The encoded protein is CASSPGDTEQFF.

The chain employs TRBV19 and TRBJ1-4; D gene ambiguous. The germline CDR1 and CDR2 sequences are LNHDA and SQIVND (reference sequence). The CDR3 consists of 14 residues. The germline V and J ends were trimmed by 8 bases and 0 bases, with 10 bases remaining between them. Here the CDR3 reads CASRGSATNEKLFF. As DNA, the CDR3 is TGTGCCAGTCGCGGGAGTGCAACTAATGAAAAACTGTTTTTT.

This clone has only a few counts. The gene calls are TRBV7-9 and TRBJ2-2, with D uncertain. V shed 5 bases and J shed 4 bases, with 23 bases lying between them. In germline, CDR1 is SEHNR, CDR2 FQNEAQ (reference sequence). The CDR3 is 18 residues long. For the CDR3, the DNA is TGTGCCAGCAGCCACCCCGCTGGCAGATCAGTAAGCACCGGGGAGCTGTTTTTT. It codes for CASSHPAGRSVSTGELFF. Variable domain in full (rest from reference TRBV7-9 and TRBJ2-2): DTGVSQNPRHKITKRGQNVTFRCDPISEHNRLYWYRQTLGQGPEFLTYFQNEAQLEKSRLLSDRFSAERPKGSFSTLEIQRTEQGDSAMYLCASSHPAGRSVSTGELFFGEGSRLTVL.

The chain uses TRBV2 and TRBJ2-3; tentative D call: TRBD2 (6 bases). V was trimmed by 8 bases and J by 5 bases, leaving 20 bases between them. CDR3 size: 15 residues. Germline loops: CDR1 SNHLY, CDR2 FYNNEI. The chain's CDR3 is CASQGPGGSVDTQYF. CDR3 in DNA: TGTGCCAGCCAAGGGCCCGGGGGTTCAGTAGATACGCAGTATTTT.

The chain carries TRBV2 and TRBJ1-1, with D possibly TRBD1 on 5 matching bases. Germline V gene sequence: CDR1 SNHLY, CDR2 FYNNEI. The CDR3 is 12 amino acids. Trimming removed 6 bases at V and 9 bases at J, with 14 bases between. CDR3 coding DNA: TGTGCCAGCAGCCAGACAGCGACTCAAGCTTTCTTT. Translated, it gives CASSQTATQAFF.

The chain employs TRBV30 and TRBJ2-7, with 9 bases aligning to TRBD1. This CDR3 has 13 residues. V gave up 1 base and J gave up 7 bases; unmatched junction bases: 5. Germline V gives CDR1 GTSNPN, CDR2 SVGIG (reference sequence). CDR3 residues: CAWSAGQGREQYF. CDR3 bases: TGTGCCTGGAGTGCGGGACAGGGAAGAGAGCAGTACTTC.

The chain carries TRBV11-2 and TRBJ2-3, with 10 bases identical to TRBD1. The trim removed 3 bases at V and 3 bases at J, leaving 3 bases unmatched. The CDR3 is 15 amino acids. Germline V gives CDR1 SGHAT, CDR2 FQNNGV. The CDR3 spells CASSFDRGLTDTQYF. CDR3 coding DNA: TGTGCCAGCAGCTTTGACAGGGGGCTGACAGATACGCAGTATTTT.

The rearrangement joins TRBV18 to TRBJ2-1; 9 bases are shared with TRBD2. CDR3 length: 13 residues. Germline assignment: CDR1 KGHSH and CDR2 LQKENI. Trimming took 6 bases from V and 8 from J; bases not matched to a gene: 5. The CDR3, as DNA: TGTGCCAGCTCTAGCGGGAGTAGGTATGAGCAGTTCTTC. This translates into CASSSGSRYEQFF.

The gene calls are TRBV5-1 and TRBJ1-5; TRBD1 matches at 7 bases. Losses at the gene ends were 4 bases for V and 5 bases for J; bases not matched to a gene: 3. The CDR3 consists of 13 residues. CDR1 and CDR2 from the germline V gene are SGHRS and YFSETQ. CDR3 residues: CASSVDRDQPQHF. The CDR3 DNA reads TGCGCCAGCAGCGTTGACAGGGATCAGCCCCAGCATTTT.

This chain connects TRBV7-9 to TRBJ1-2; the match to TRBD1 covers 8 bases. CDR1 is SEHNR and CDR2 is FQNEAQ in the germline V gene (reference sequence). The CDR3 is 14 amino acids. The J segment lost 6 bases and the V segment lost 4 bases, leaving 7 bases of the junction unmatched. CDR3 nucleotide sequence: TGTGCCAGCAGCTCCCAGACAGGGGCAGATGGCTACACCTTC. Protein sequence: CASSSQTGADGYTF.

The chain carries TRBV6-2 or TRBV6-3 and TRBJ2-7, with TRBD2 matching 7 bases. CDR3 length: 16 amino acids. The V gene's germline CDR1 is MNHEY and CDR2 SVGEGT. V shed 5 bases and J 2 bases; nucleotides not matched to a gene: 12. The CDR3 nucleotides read TGTGCCAGCAGTCGCCGGGGCAGCGGGGAGACCTACGAGCAGTACTTC. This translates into CASSRRGSGETYEQYF.

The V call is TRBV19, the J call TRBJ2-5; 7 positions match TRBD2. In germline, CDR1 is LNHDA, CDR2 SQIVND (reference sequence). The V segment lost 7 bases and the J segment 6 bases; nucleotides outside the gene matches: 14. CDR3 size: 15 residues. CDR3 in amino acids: CASTPNAGVVKTQYF. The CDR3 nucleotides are TGTGCCAGTACCCCAAACGCGGGGGTGGTAAAGACCCAGTACTTC.

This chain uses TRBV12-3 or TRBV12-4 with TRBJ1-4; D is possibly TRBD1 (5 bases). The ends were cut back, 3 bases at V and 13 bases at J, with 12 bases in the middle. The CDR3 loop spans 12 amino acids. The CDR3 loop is CASSFSGRGLFF. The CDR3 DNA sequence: TGTGCCAGCAGTTTTTCCGGGAGGGGACTGTTTTTT.

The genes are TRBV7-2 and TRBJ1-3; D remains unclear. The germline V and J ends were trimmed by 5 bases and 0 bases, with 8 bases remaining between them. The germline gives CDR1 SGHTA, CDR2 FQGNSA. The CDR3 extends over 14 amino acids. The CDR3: CASSRSNSGNTIYF. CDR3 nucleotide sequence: TGTGCCAGCAGCCGGAGTAACTCTGGAAACACCATATATTTT.

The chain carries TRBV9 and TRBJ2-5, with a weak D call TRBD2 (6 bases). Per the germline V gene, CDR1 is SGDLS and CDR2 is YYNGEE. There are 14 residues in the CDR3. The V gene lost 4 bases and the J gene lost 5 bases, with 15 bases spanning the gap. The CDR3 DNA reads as TGTGCCAGCAGCTCCGGACTAAATAAGGAGACCCAGTACTTC. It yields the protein CASSSGLNKETQYF. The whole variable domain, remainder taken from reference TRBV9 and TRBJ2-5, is DSGVTQTPKHLITATGQRVTLRCSPRSGDLSVYWYQQSLDQGLQFLIQYYNGEERAKGNILERFSAQQFPDLHSELNLSSLELGDSALYFCASSSGLNKETQYFGPGTRLLVL.

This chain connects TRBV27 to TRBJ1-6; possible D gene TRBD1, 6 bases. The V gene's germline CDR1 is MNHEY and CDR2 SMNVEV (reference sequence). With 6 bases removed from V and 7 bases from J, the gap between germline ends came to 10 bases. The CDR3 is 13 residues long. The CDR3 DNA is TGTGCCAGCAGCACAGGGTCCAATTCACCCCTCCACTTT. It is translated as CASSTGSNSPLHF.

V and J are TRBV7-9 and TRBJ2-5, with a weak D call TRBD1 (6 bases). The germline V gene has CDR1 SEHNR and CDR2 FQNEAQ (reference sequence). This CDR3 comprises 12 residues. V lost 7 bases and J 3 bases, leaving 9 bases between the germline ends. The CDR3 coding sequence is TGTGCCAGCAACCCAGGGGAAGAGACCCAGTACTTC. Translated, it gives CASNPGEETQYF.

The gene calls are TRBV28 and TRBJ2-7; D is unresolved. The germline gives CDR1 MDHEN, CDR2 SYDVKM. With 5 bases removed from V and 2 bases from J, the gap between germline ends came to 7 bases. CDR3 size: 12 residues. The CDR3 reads CASSPRAYEQYF. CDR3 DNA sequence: TGTGCCAGCAGTCCTCGAGCCTACGAGCAGTACTTC.

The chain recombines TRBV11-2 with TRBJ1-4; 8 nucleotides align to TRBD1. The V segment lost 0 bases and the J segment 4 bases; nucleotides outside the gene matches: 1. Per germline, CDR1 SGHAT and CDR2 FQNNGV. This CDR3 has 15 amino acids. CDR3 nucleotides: TGTGCCAGCAGCTTAGAGGGACAGGTTAATGAAAAACTGTTTTTT. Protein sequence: CASSLEGQVNEKLFF.

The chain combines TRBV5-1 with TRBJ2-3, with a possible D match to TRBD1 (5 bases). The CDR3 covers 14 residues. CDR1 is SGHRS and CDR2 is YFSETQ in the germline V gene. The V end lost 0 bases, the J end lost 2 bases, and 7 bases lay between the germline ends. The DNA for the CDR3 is TGCGCCAGCAGCTTGGGGGGCGACACAGATACGCAGTATTTT. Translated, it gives CASSLGGDTDTQYF.

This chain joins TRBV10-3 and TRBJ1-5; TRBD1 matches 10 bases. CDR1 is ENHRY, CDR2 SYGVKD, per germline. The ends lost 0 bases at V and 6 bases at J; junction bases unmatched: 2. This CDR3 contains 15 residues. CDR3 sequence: CAISESGTGVQPQHF. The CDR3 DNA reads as TGTGCCATCAGTGAGTCAGGGACAGGGGTTCAGCCCCAGCATTTT.